Listed below are T cell receptor beta chains from one sample, sequenced in a study of cytomegalovirus exposure and HLA in healthy donors. The protocol was immunoSEQ multiplex PCR, while the TCRdb copy is restricted to in-frame clones and leaves out a portion. Of over 70,000 clones in the sample, over 60% were seen once. The sequenced material came from PBMCs. The source of these receptors is a young man in good health and CMV-seronegative. Both conserved end residues are part of each CDR3. The D gene is left open where the match is weak. Size is omitted from some rows. Given values are once, few, many or a class for expanded clones.

d_gene,j_gene,v_gene,abundance,CDR3nt,CDR3aa
TRBD1,TRBJ2-7,TRBV11-2,NA,TGTGCCAGCAGCTCATCCGGACAGGGGGCTACCGAGCAGTACTTC,CASSSSGQGATEQYF
TRBD2,TRBJ2-1,TRBV6-5,few,TGTGCCAGCAGCCTTACTAGCGGGCCATACAATGAGCAGTTCTTC,CASSLTSGPYNEQFF
TRBD2,TRBJ2-7,TRBV18,once,TGTGCCAGCTCACCTGGGCTAGCGGGGGGGCCCTACGAGCAGTACTTC,CASSPGLAGGPYEQYF
TRBD1,TRBJ1-1,TRBV18,NA,TGTGCCAGCTCACCAGGGCAGGGGGAGGCTTTCTTT,CASSPGQGEAFF
TRBD2,TRBJ2-7,TRBV30,NA,TGTGCATCTCACCCACTAGCGGGAGGGCCCTACGAGCAGTACTTC,CASHPLAGGPYEQYF
NA,TRBJ1-2,TRBV2,NA,TGTGCCATCGGACAAGATGGCTACACCTTC,CAIGQDGYTF
TRBD2,TRBJ2-1,TRBV6-6,NA,TGTGCCAGCAGTTACGGGTTGGAGCGGGAGTTCGATGAGCAGTTCTTC,CASSYGLEREFDEQFF
TRBD1,TRBJ1-6,TRBV7-2,NA,TGTGCCAGCAGCCCCGGGACAGTCAATTCACCCCTCCACTTT,CASSPGTVNSPLHF
NA,TRBJ1-6,TRBV2,NA,TGTGCCAGCACTACCGACAGAGATTCACCCCTCCACTTT,CASTTDRDSPLHF
NA,TRBJ1-3,TRBV4-3,NA,TGCGCCAGCAGCCAAGATTGGAGCTCTGGAAACACCATATATTTT,CASSQDWSSGNTIYF
TRBD2,TRBJ2-1,TRBV7-2,NA,TGTGCCAGCAGCTTTAGTCCTAGCGGGATCAACAATGAGCAGTTCTTC,CASSFSPSGINNEQFF
TRBD2,TRBJ2-3,TRBV11-3,NA,TGTGCCAGCAGGGGACTAGCGGGAGGTGTTCCAGATACGCAGTATTTT,CASRGLAGGVPDTQYF
TRBD1,TRBJ1-1,TRBV7-9,NA,TGTGCCAGCAGCTTCGACAGGGTCACTGAAGCTTTCTTT,CASSFDRVTEAFF
NA,TRBJ2-7,TRBV30,NA,TGTGCCTGCTGGGACAACCCTTTTGGGCAGTACTTC,CACWDNPFGQYF
TRBD1,TRBJ1-4,TRBV4-3,once,TGCGCCAGCAGCCAAGATAAGGGGACAGGGGTGAGTGAAAAACTGTTTTTT,CASSQDKGTGVSEKLFF
TRBD2,TRBJ2-5,TRBV4-2,NA,TGTGCCAGCAGCCAAGGGACTAGTAAGCTACAAGAGACCCAGTACTTC,CASSQGTSKLQETQYF
TRBD2,TRBJ2-1,TRBV7-9,NA,TGTGCCAGCGGTAAATGGGGGGGACTCAATGAGCAGTTCTTC,CASGKWGGLNEQFF
NA,TRBJ2-2,TRBV7-2,NA,TGTGCCAGCAGCTTAGGCGTCCCCACCGGGGAGCTGTTTTTT,CASSLGVPTGELFF
TRBD1,TRBJ2-7,TRBV5-1,NA,TGCGCCAGCAGGCGTATTCGGGACAGCAACGAGCAGTACTTC,CASRRIRDSNEQYF
TRBD1,TRBJ1-5,TRBV7-9,NA,TGTGCCAGCAGCAGGGACAGGGGCCCGAGTAATCAGCCCCAGCATTTT,CASSRDRGPSNQPQHF
NA,TRBJ1-2,TRBV6-1,NA,TGTGCCAGCAGTACCCGGACAGCAGGAGGCTACACCTTC,CASSTRTAGGYTF
TRBD1,TRBJ1-2,TRBV11-2,NA,TGTGCCAGCAGCCGCGAGGGGGCGCCTATCAACTATGGCTACACCTTC,CASSREGAPINYGYTF